These T cell receptor beta chains were read from a single sample in a study of T cells in Graves' hyperthyroidism and ophthalmopathy. Each CDR3 protein gets one entry after TCRdb re-called the multiplex PCR reads with MiXCR. The sample lists 550,000 to 600,000 distinct CDR3 sequences; 16% were seen once. Sequences were obtained from blood. The receptors here all came from a woman between 18 and 30 years old with Graves' hyperthyroidism. The CDR3 runs from the conserved cysteine through the conserved F or W. The D gene is left open where the match is weak. Clone size, where shown, is once, few, many, or a class for clones that have expanded.

len | d_gene | abundance | j_gene | v_gene | CDR3nt | CDR3aa
11 | NA | many | TRBJ2-7 | TRBV20-1 | TGCAGTGCTAGGGGAATCAACGAGCAGTACTTC | CSARGINEQYF
11 | NA | NA | TRBJ2-3 | TRBV20-1 | TGCAGTGCTAGAGACAGGGAACGCAGGTATTTT | CSARDRERRYF
14 | TRBD1 | NA | TRBJ1-5 | TRBV20-1 | TGCAGTGCCATGGGACAGGGGGAGGGTCAGCCCCAGCATTTT | CSAMGQGEGQPQHF
13 | NA | NA | TRBJ2-3 | TRBV7-3 | TGTGCCAGCAGCGAAAGACTGGTAGATACGCAGTATTTT | CASSERLVDTQYF
14 | TRBD2 | few | TRBJ2-1 | TRBV20-1 | TGCAGTGCTATGGTCGGGGGGACCTACAATGAGCAGTTCTTC | CSAMVGGTYNEQFF
16 | NA | NA | TRBJ1-1 | TRBV9 | TGTGCCAGCAGCGTGTCACCGGGACTGATGAACACTGAAGCTTTCTTT | CASSVSPGLMNTEAFF
13 | NA | NA | TRBJ2-7 | TRBV27 | TGTGCCAGCAAACGAAGCGGCACCTACGAGCAGTACTTC | CASKRSGTYEQYF
15 | NA | NA | TRBJ2-1 | TRBV11-2 | TGTGCCAGCAGCTTAGGGCAGGGGGGCGGGAATGAGCAGTCCTTC | CASSLGQGGGNEQSF
15 | NA | NA | TRBJ1-5 | TRBV19 | TGTGCCAGTAGTATAGGTGGGGGTTTGGTTCAGCCCCAGCATTTT | CASSIGGGLVQPQHF
14 | NA | NA | TRBJ2-2 | TRBV5-1 | TGCGCCAGCAGCTTGACGGGGCCCTCCGGGGAGCTGTTTTTT | CASSLTGPSGELFF
15 | TRBD1 | NA | TRBJ1-2 | TRBV5-4 | TGTGCCAGCAGCTCAATGGACAGGGTTCTATATGGCTACACCTTC | CASSSMDRVLYGYTF
13 | NA | few | TRBJ1-5 | TRBV6-1 | TGTGCCAGCAGTGAATATAGCAATCAGCCCCAGCATTTT | CASSEYSNQPQHF
14 | TRBD2 | few | TRBJ2-7 | TRBV6-2/TRBV6-3 | TGTGCCAGTGAGCGGGGTGGGAGCTCCTACGAGCAGTACTTC | CASERGGSSYEQYF
18 | TRBD1 | NA | TRBJ1-6 | TRBV20-1 | TGCAGTGCTAGTAGTGATCGGACAGGGTTGGGACCTAATTCACCCCTCCACTTT | CSASSDRTGLGPNSPLHF
15 | TRBD1 | NA | TRBJ2-7 | TRBV6-9 | TGTGCCAGCAGTTTCACCGGGACAGGGTCCTACGAGCAGTACTTC | CASSFTGTGSYEQYF
15 | TRBD1 | NA | TRBJ2-7 | TRBV28 | TGTGCCAGCAACCGACAGGGCTCACTCTCCTACGAGCAGTACTTC | CASNRQGSLSYEQYF
14 | NA | few | TRBJ1-1 | TRBV7-2 | TGTGCCAGCAGCTTAGGGGCTAGGGGAACTGAAGCTTTCTTT | CASSLGARGTEAFF
14 | TRBD1 | many | TRBJ1-2 | TRBV3-1 | TGTGCCAGCAGCCAAGACTGGACAGGGTATGGCTACACCTTC | CASSQDWTGYGYTF
14 | NA | once | TRBJ1-2 | TRBV20-1 | TGCAGTGCTAGAGATGTGTCCAGGGGCTATGGCTACACCTTC | CSARDVSRGYGYTF
16 | NA | NA | TRBJ1-5 | TRBV3-1 | TGTGCCAGCAGCCAAGAAGTTAGTGGGCCCGAACAGCCCCAGCATTTT | CASSQEVSGPEQPQHF
13 | NA | few | TRBJ2-7 | TRBV29-1 | TGCAGCGTTGATGGGGACACTACCTACGAGCAGTACTTC | CSVDGDTTYEQYF
16 | NA | few | TRBJ1-5 | TRBV11-2 | TGTGCCAGCAGCTTAGGTGTACTGCCGAACAATCAGCCCCAGCATTTT | CASSLGVLPNNQPQHF
17 | TRBD2 | NA | TRBJ2-1 | TRBV5-1 | TGCGCCAGCAGCTCCAAAGGTCGAAGCGGGAGGGCGGATGAGCAGTTCTTC | CASSSKGRSGRADEQFF
15 | TRBD2 | many | TRBJ2-2 | TRBV5-1 | TGCGCCAGCAGCTCGACTAGCGGGAGGACCGGGGAGCTGTTTTTT | CASSSTSGRTGELFF
15 | TRBD2 | many | TRBJ2-1 | TRBV27 | TGTGCCAGCCAGGGACTAGCGGGAGTGAGGAATGAGCAGTTCTTC | CASQGLAGVRNEQFF
13 | NA | few | TRBJ1-5 | TRBV6-1 | TGTGCCAGCAGACTACATAGCAATCAGCCCCAGCATTTT | CASRLHSNQPQHF
17 | TRBD2 | many | TRBJ2-1 | TRBV20-1 | TGCAGTGCTAGAGATCGGGACTGGGCTAGCGGGGGCGATGAGCAGTTCTTC | CSARDRDWASGGDEQFF
12 | NA | many | TRBJ1-5 | TRBV12-3/TRBV12-4 | TGTGCCAGCAGTTCAGCCAGATGGCCCCAGCATTTT | CASSSARWPQHF
15 | NA | few | TRBJ1-2 | TRBV12-3/TRBV12-4 | TGTGCCAGCAGTTACCGGGCCATGACGTTTAATGGCTACACCTTC | CASSYRAMTFNGYTF
20 | TRBD2 | NA | TRBJ2-1 | TRBV4-3 | TGCGCCAGCAGCCAAGTCCATCTAGCGGGGGCGCAGAGCTCCTACAATGAGCAGTTCTTC | CASSQVHLAGAQSSYNEQFF
16 | NA | many | TRBJ2-1 | TRBV9 | TGTGCCAGCAGCGTAGACCCCGGACGCCAGAACAATGAGCAGTTCTTC | CASSVDPGRQNNEQFF
15 | TRBD1 | NA | TRBJ2-7 | TRBV3-1 | TGTGCCAGCAGCCAGGGACCGGACAGGGGGTACGAGCAGTACTTC | CASSQGPDRGYEQYF
13 | NA | NA | TRBJ1-2 | TRBV28 | TGTGCCAGCAGTTTTTGGGCAAACTATGGCTACACCTTC | CASSFWANYGYTF
15 | TRBD2 | NA | TRBJ2-7 | TRBV4-2 | TGTGCCAGCAGCCAGGCTAGCGGGACCGCCTACGAGCAGTACTTC | CASSQASGTAYEQYF
14 | NA | few | TRBJ2-2 | TRBV28 | TGTGCCAGCAGTCTCTCTTGGGGCACCGGGGAGCTGTTTTTT | CASSLSWGTGELFF
21 | NA | many | TRBJ2-3 | TRBV6-1 | TGTGCCAGCAGTTACCCCAGCACTATACCCCTTATGAGGGGGGGCGCAGATACGCAGTATTTT | CASSYPSTIPLMRGGADTQYF
13 | NA | NA | TRBJ2-7 | TRBV6-1 | TGTGCCAGCGGGGAGACTAGCTCCTACGAGCAGTACTTC | CASGETSSYEQYF
13 | NA | few | TRBJ1-4 | TRBV2 | TGTGCCAGCAGTGAGGAGGGGTTGGAAAAACTGTTTTTT | CASSEEGLEKLFF
16 | NA | few | TRBJ2-2 | TRBV11-2 | TGTGCCAGCAGCTTAGGGGGGGGCTTGTTTGCCGGGGAGCTGTTTTTT | CASSLGGGLFAGELFF
14 | TRBD1 | many | TRBJ2-1 | TRBV6-2/TRBV6-3 | TGTGCCAGCAGTTACTTGAAACAGGGGGATGAGCAGTTCTTC | CASSYLKQGDEQFF
18 | TRBD1 | NA | TRBJ2-1 | TRBV20-1 | TGCAGTGCTAGATCGCTCACCAACCGGGACAGGTCATTTGGGGAGCAGTTCTTC | CSARSLTNRDRSFGEQFF
15 | TRBD2 | many | TRBJ2-3 | TRBV19 | TGTGCCAGTATTGCGACTAGCGGGGGAATAGATACGCAGTATTTT | CASIATSGGIDTQYF